This T cell receptor (beta chain) is drawn from a study of early T cells in non-severe SARS-CoV-2 infection. Germline assignment: CDR1 SQVTM and CDR2 ANQGSEA. The CDR3 is 13 amino acids. Losses at the gene ends were 4 bases for V and 3 bases for J; bases not matched to a gene: 2. Unique molecular identifiers were added to individual cDNA molecules. From the 5' RACE reads, TCRdb called clonotypes with MiXCR, one entry per CDR3 protein. Here the sample spans about 130,000 distinct CDR3 sequences, around 14% being singletons. The study's findings and limits: Matches to VDJdb favored anti-spike CD8 responses and missed private and CD4 specificities.

Many counts were recorded for this clonotype. Its target is not known. This receptor was identified in an adult who was a healthcare worker with PCR-confirmed SARS-CoV-2 infection or an uninfected control (not recorded which). Sequencing was carried out using whole blood. The V and J genes are TRBV29-1 and TRBJ2-2; 7 nucleotides agree with TRBD1. This CDR3 is CSVAQGYTGELFF. The CDR3 bases are TGCAGCGTTGCACAGGGGTACACCGGGGAGCTGTTTTTT.